This entry lists 13 T cell receptor beta chains sequenced from one sample in a study of response to subunit inactivated influenza vaccine. TCRdb recomputed calls from the RT-PCR reads with MiXCR, one row per CDR3 protein. Among roughly 500,000 distinct CDR3 sequences, around a quarter were seen once, and the ten largest hold 2.5% to 3.5%. This same sample was also part of a study on T cells expressing NK-cell markers. From that paper: Production of TCR beta cDNA relied on 5'RACE template switching with UMIs.

The material was CD4+ T cells sorted from PBMCs, obtained approximately 12 days after vaccination. All receptors come from a man over 45 who received an inactivated influenza vaccine.

This chain connects TRBV4-3 to TRBJ2-1; 9 bases map to TRBD2. CDR3 length equals 14 residues. CDR1 is LGHNA and CDR2 is YSLEER in the germline V gene. The J segment lost 9 bases and the V segment lost 0 bases, leaving 3 bases of the junction unmatched. In DNA, the CDR3 is TGCGCCAGCAGCCAAGAGATAGCGGGGGCTGAGCAGTTCTTC. This encodes CASSQEIAGAEQFF.

J is TRBJ2-5 and V is TRBV5-1; 11 bases agree with TRBD2. The CDR3 consists of 16 residues. Looked up from germline, CDR1 is SGHRS and CDR2 is YFSETQ. J was trimmed by 2 bases and V by 4 bases; bases with no gene match: 7. The CDR3 sequence: CASSARLAGTQETQYF. DNA of the CDR3: TGCGCCAGCAGCGCCCGACTAGCGGGGACGCAAGAGACCCAGTACTTC.

This sequence joins TRBV5-1 and TRBJ2-3; a weak D match, TRBD1 (5 bases). Germline V CDR1 and CDR2: SGHRS, YFSETQ. This CDR3 is built from 15 residues. V lost 4 bases and J 3 bases, leaving 15 bases between the germline ends. In DNA form, the CDR3 reads TGCGCCAGCAGCACCTGGACATCCGGGACAGATACGCAGTATTTT. This encodes CASSTWTSGTDTQYF.

The sample holds a few counts of this clonotype. This sequence joins TRBV5-5 and TRBJ1-6; D is undetermined. In germline, CDR1 is SGHKS, CDR2 YYEKEE (reference sequence). The V and J ends lost 4 bases and 11 bases respectively, with 19 bases between them. This CDR3 comprises 15 residues. The CDR3 is CASSPTARPDTPLHF. In nucleotides, the CDR3 is TGTGCCAGCAGCCCGACGGCTCGACCTGATACACCCCTCCACTTT.

This clonotype was observed a handful of times. This chain links TRBV7-9 with TRBJ1-1, with 9 bases identical to TRBD1. CDR3 length: 16 amino acids. V gave up 3 bases and J gave up 0 bases; unmatched junction bases: 5. In germline, CDR1 is SEHNR, CDR2 FQNEAQ (reference sequence). CDR3 protein: CASSFRTGDMNTEAFF. CDR3 in DNA: TGTGCCAGCAGCTTCAGGACAGGGGACATGAACACTGAAGCTTTCTTT.

This chain's CDR3 is CASSQRGRNDEQYF. CDR3 sequence (DNA): TGTGCCAGCAGCCAAAGGGGGCGTAACGACGAGCAGTACTTC. The J gene is TRBJ2-7, the V gene TRBV16, with 7 bases that match TRBD1. Germline V lookup: CDR1 KGHSY, CDR2 FQNENV. The CDR3 spans 14 residues. After removal of 2 bases from V and 5 bases from J, the junction contained 6 bases not matched to a gene.

The rearrangement uses TRBV12-3 or TRBV12-4 and TRBJ1-4; the match to TRBD1 covers 9 bases. This CDR3 contains 15 residues. Trimming took 0 bases from V and 8 from J; bases not matched to a gene: 4. The CDR3 loop reads CASSLAHRGREKLFF. The CDR3 DNA is TGTGCCAGCAGTTTAGCTCACAGGGGGCGGGAAAAACTGTTTTTT.

This clonotype was detected ten times or more. This chain uses TRBV7-9 with TRBJ2-5; 7 bases align to TRBD2. The V and J ends lost 5 bases and 0 bases, in that order; junction bases with no gene match: 6. This CDR3 is built from 15 residues. Germline V CDR1 and CDR2: SEHNR, FQNEAQ (reference sequence). CDR3 loop: CASSPGTTNQETQYF. The CDR3 DNA follows: TGTGCCAGCAGCCCAGGGACTACCAACCAAGAGACCCAGTACTTC.

V and J are TRBV12-3 or TRBV12-4 and TRBJ2-5; TRBD1 might be the D (5 bases). V was trimmed by 3 bases and J by 2 bases, leaving 10 bases between them. CDR3 length: 14 amino acids. Written as DNA, the CDR3 is TGTGCCAGCAGTTTTTTTGGGGCGCAAGAGACCCAGTACTTC. Protein sequence: CASSFFGAQETQYF.

V and J are TRBV9 and TRBJ2-2; perhaps D is TRBD1 or TRBD2 (5 bases each). Germline V gene sequence: CDR1 SGDLS, CDR2 YYNGEE. The CDR3 spans 15 residues. V was pared by 4 bases and J by 5 bases, with 15 bases between. CDR3 in amino acids: CASSLTGTETGELFF. In nucleotides, the CDR3 is TGTGCCAGCAGCTTGACCGGGACCGAAACCGGGGAGCTGTTTTTT.

This sequence joins TRBV20-1 and TRBJ2-2; 10 bases match TRBD1. From germline, CDR1 is DFQATT and CDR2 SNEGSKA (reference sequence). The CDR3 length is 17 residues. J was trimmed by 0 bases and V by 1 base; bases with no gene match: 5. The CDR3 bases are TGCAGTGCTAGAGGGACAGGGGGGCTTGCGAACACCGGGGAGCTGTTTTTT. It translates to CSARGTGGLANTGELFF.

The V gene is TRBV7-8, the J gene TRBJ2-5; the D call may be TRBD1 or TRBD2 (7 bases each). The germline V and J ends were trimmed by 8 bases and 4 bases, with 14 bases remaining between them. Germline V gives CDR1 SGHVS, CDR2 FQNEAQ. The CDR3 totals 13 residues. CDR3 DNA: TGTGCCAGCGGCAGGGGGGGAGGAGAGACCCAGTACTTC. This gives the protein CASGRGGGETQYF.

This clonotype was seen a handful of times. The chain links TRBV3-1 to TRBJ2-5; D is possibly TRBD1 or TRBD2 (5 bases each). Germline CDR1 is LGHDT and CDR2 is YNNKEL (reference sequence). V was pared by 0 bases and J by 5 bases, with 13 bases between. The CDR3 has 15 amino acids. The CDR3 sequence: CASSQDRGLLETQYF. Written as DNA, the CDR3 is TGTGCCAGCAGCCAAGATCGGGGCCTCCTGGAGACCCAGTACTTC.